What follows are 21 T cell receptor beta chains derived from one specimen sequenced in a study of blood T cells in healthy people across ages. Primers used in a second PCR of about 7 to 12 cycles were a sample-barcoded 5' primer and a J-beta primer mix. TCRdb re-called the 5' RACE reads with MiXCR, one entry per CDR3 protein. The data contain 550,000 to 650,000 distinct CDR3 sequences, around a quarter of them singletons. This sample also appeared in a second study, on T cells of mothers and their children.

Sequencing was performed on blood. These receptors were collected from a boy aged 2-9 years in good health.

This clonotype appeared a few times. The chain combines TRBV27 with TRBJ1-2; 7 bases map to TRBD1. The V segment lost 4 bases and the J segment 2 bases; nucleotides outside the gene matches: 4. This CDR3 is 14 amino acids long. Germline V lookup: CDR1 MNHEY, CDR2 SMNVEV (reference sequence). The DNA for the CDR3 is TGTGCCAGCAGTTACGACAGGGCGAACTATGGCTACACCTTC. As protein: CASSYDRANYGYTF.

This clonotype was observed a handful of times. The chain uses TRBV20-1 and TRBJ2-2; perhaps TRBD2 as D (5 bases). Germline CDR1 reads DFQATT; CDR2 reads SNEGSKA (reference sequence). The CDR3 is made up of 14 amino acids. V lost 0 bases and J 5 bases, leaving 10 bases between the germline ends. CDR3 sequence (DNA): TGCAGTGCTAGAGATCCGACGGGAACCGGGGAGCTGTTTTTT. It encodes CSARDPTGTGELFF.

This clonotype was counted only a few times. The chain joins TRBV21-1 to TRBJ1-4; the DNA was not used to check the table's D call, TRBD1. TRBV21-1 counts as a pseudogene. This CDR3 has 14 residues. The CDR3 region is CASSAQGASEKLFF. Here the CDR3 DNA reads TGTGCCAGCAGCGCCCAGGGGGCTAGTGAAAAACTGTTTTTT.

The V and J genes are TRBV5-6 and TRBJ2-7; 10 nucleotides agree with TRBD1. CDR1 SGHDT and CDR2 YYEEEE come from the germline V gene. CDR3 length equals 17 residues. V gave up 4 bases and J gave up 0 bases; unmatched junction bases: 10. CDR3 nucleotides: TGTGCCAGCAGCCGAGACAGGGGGCGAAGGAGCTCCTACGAGCAGTACTTC. It encodes CASSRDRGRRSSYEQYF.

This clonotype appeared a few times. The V and J genes are TRBV7-9 and TRBJ2-7; TRBD2 agrees at 7 bases. With 5 bases clipped from V and 4 bases from J, the junction kept 11 bases outside the gene matches. Per germline, CDR1 SEHNR and CDR2 FQNEAQ (reference sequence). This CDR3 contains 15 residues. Here the CDR3 reads CASSIVPGLPYEQYF. CDR3 coding DNA: TGTGCCAGCAGCATTGTCCCGGGACTACCTTACGAGCAGTACTTC.

This CDR3 is CASSLGLGVEAQYF. CDR3 nucleotides: TGTGCCAGCAGCTTAGGGCTCGGCGTTGAGGCCCAGTACTTC. The chain combines TRBV11-2 with TRBJ2-5; D call uncertain. This CDR3 contains 14 residues. Germline CDR1 is SGHAT and CDR2 is FQNNGV. V was cut by 1 base and J by 9 bases, with 15 bases left in between.

V and J are TRBV13 and TRBJ2-1; 7 positions match TRBD2. CDR1 and CDR2 from the germline V gene are PRHDT and FYEKMQ (reference sequence). J gave up 10 bases and V 4 bases, and 13 bases lay outside the gene matches. This CDR3 spans 15 amino acids. The CDR3 loop reads CASSSRTGGQFEQFF. The CDR3 DNA reads TGTGCCAGCAGCTCCCGGACGGGAGGACAATTCGAGCAGTTCTTC. The whole variable domain, filled in from reference TRBV13 and TRBJ2-1, reads AAGVIQSPRHLIKEKRETATLKCYPIPRHDTVYWYQQGPGQDPQFLISFYEKMQSDKGSIPDRFSAQQFSDYHSELNMSSLELGDSALYFCASSSRTGGQFEQFFGPGTRLTVL.

This clonotype was seen a handful of times. This chain connects TRBV11-2 to TRBJ2-5; D tentatively reads TRBD1 or TRBD2 (6 bases each). This CDR3 has 16 amino acids. V was clipped by 5 bases and J by 1 base, with 17 bases between them. The V gene's germline CDR1 is SGHAT and CDR2 FQNNGV. The chain's CDR3 is CASSPVTGAGQETQYF. CDR3 DNA sequence: TGTGCCAGCAGCCCCGTAACGGGGGCAGGCCAAGAGACCCAGTACTTC.

The chain combines TRBV20-1 with TRBJ2-3, with D maybe TRBD1 (6 bases). Trimming left V 1 base short and J 3 bases short, with 14 bases between. The CDR3 runs 15 residues. CDR1 and CDR2 from the germline V gene are DFQATT and SNEGSKA (reference sequence). As DNA, the CDR3 is TGCAGTGCTAGAGGGACACAGGGTGGGACAGATACGCAGTATTTT. It translates to CSARGTQGGTDTQYF.

In its sample, this clonotype was seen a few times. The gene calls are TRBV14 and TRBJ1-3; D gene ambiguous. CDR3 size: 15 residues. Germline-derived CDR1 and CDR2 are SGHDN and FVKESK. V was pared by 2 bases and J by 8 bases, with 16 bases between. The CDR3, as DNA: TGTGCCAGCAGCCAAACCTGGCCCGTCGTGGACACCATATATTTT. Its translation is CASSQTWPVVDTIYF. Full variable domain (remainder filled in from reference TRBV14 and TRBJ1-3): EAGVTQFPSHSVIEKGQTVTLRCDPISGHDNLYWYRRVMGKEIKFLLHFVKESKQDESGMPNNRFLAERTGGTYSTLKVQPAELEDSGVYFCASSQTWPVVDTIYFGEGSWLTVV.

V gene TRBV12-3 or TRBV12-4 combines with J gene TRBJ2-2, with 9 nucleotides matching TRBD2. This CDR3 spans 15 amino acids. Trimming cost V 3 bases and J 4 bases; bases outside gene matches: 3. Here the CDR3 reads CASSLAGGSTGELFF. The CDR3 coding sequence is TGTGCCAGCAGTTTGGCGGGAGGGAGCACCGGGGAGCTGTTTTTT.

The V and J genes are TRBV12-3 or TRBV12-4 and TRBJ2-5; D unclear. Gene TRBJ2-7 matches the end of the DNA better, so the J call may be wrong. The CDR3 covers 13 residues. CDR3 DNA sequence: TGTGCCAGCAGTCTGGCCACTCCCTACGAGCAGTACTTC. This translates into CASSLATPYEQYF.

This clonotype has only a few counts. The rearrangement links TRBV3-1 to TRBJ2-5, with a weak D call TRBD2 (6 bases). Germline V gene lookup returns CDR1 LGHDT and CDR2 YNNKEL (reference sequence). CDR3 length: 14 amino acids. Trimming cost V 6 bases and J 2 bases, with 13 bases left between them. The CDR3, as DNA: TGTGCCAGCAGACGACTAGGGGATCAAGAGACCCAGTACTTC. It translates to CASRRLGDQETQYF.

The chain is built from TRBV20-1 and TRBJ1-2; D is uncertain. CDR1 DFQATT and CDR2 SNEGSKA come from the germline V gene (reference sequence). The CDR3 spans 15 residues. The germline V and J ends were trimmed by 6 bases and 6 bases, with 23 bases remaining between them. The CDR3 spells CSATLGRGEYDGYTF. The CDR3 coding sequence is TGCAGTGCAACCTTAGGACGGGGAGAGTACGATGGCTACACCTTC.

This clonotype turned up a few times. The gene calls are TRBV20-1 and TRBJ2-7; D might be TRBD1 or TRBD2, each matching 5 bases. CDR3 length: 14 residues. Germline V gene lookup returns CDR1 DFQATT and CDR2 SNEGSKA (reference sequence). The V and J ends lost 3 bases and 3 bases respectively, with 15 bases between them. The CDR3 protein is CSARPGTVYYEQYF. The DNA for the CDR3 is TGCAGTGCTAGGCCCGGGACCGTATACTACGAGCAGTACTTC.

V usage is TRBV4-2 and J usage is TRBJ1-2, with D possibly TRBD1 on 6 matching bases. CDR1 LGHNA and CDR2 YNFKEQ come from the germline V gene. CDR3 size: 17 residues. V was cut by 0 bases and J by 5 bases, with 19 bases left in between. CDR3 region: CASSQDSYREWNYGYTF. DNA of the CDR3: TGTGCCAGCAGCCAAGATTCATACAGGGAGTGGAATTATGGCTACACCTTC.

This clonotype was counted only a few times. The rearrangement uses TRBV6-6 and TRBJ2-7; the match to TRBD1 covers 9 bases. The CDR3 is made up of 15 amino acids. V trimming: 2 bases; J trimming: 4 bases; junction bases outside the gene matches: 6. Looked up from germline, CDR1 is MNHNY and CDR2 is SVGAGI (reference sequence). The CDR3 nucleotides read TGTGCCAGCAGTTACGGCGGGACAGGGCGGTACGAGCAGTACTTC. Protein: CASSYGGTGRYEQYF.

The J gene is TRBJ2-3, the V gene TRBV5-6; tentatively, D is TRBD2 (5 bases). The V gene's germline CDR1 is SGHDT and CDR2 YYEEEE. The CDR3 sequence is 15 residues long. Trimming left V 0 bases short and J 6 bases short, with 14 bases between. CDR3 DNA sequence: TGTGCCAGCAGCTTGGAGACGGGAAGGGAGGATACGCAGTATTTT. It yields the protein CASSLETGREDTQYF.

A few counts support this clonotype. This chain links TRBV5-1 with TRBJ2-2; TRBD1 aligns across 7 bases. The CDR3 has 15 amino acids. Germline lookup yields CDR1 SGHRS and CDR2 YFSETQ. After removal of 2 bases from V and 4 bases from J, the junction contained 5 bases not matched to a gene. The CDR3 spells CASSFLTGVTGELFF. The CDR3, as DNA: TGCGCCAGCAGCTTCCTAACAGGGGTCACCGGGGAGCTGTTTTTT. The full variable domain, its missing parts supplied by reference TRBV5-1 and TRBJ2-2, is KAGVTQTPRYLIKTRGQQVTLSCSPISGHRSVSWYQQTPGQGLQFLFEYFSETQRNKGNFPGRFSGRQFSNSRSEMNVSTLELGDSALYLCASSFLTGVTGELFFGEGSRLTVL.

This clonotype was seen a single time. The V call is TRBV7-2, the J call TRBJ2-5; no definite D call. The tail of the sequence fits TRBJ2-7 better, so the J call may be wrong. CDR1 and CDR2 from the germline V gene are SGHTA and FQGNSA. The length of the CDR3 is 15 residues. CDR3 sequence (DNA): TGTGCCAGCAGCTTAGATGCGGACCTCTCCTACGAGCAGTACTTC. Translating it yields CASSLDADLSYEQYF.

This clonotype was observed a few times. CDR3 coding DNA: TGTGCCAGCAGCCCCCGGGAGGGTTGGGCCTACGAGCAGTACTTC. Protein: CASSPREGWAYEQYF. This chain connects TRBV7-9 to TRBJ2-7; 8 nucleotides agree with TRBD2. Trimming cost V 5 bases and J 2 bases; bases outside gene matches: 8. This CDR3 comprises 15 residues. Germline V lookup: CDR1 SEHNR, CDR2 FQNEAQ (reference sequence).